The text below deals with one T cell receptor (beta chain). Its antigen is unknown. Individuals who donated were healthy Caucasians from Russia aged about 6 to 95. The sample belongs to a study of blood T cells in healthy people across ages. The study's findings and limits: Unknown donor CMV status possibly confounded expanded clonotype changes. A greater number of naive CD4+ cells and higher diversity distinguished long-lived donors from aged donors.

The second PCR ran roughly 7 to 11 cycles with a sample-barcoded 5' primer and J-beta primers. One entry per CDR3 protein results from TCRdb running MiXCR on the 5' RACE reads. The sample shows over 1.5 million distinct CDR3 sequences, roughly 52% of them seen only once. The V gene lost 4 bases and the J gene lost 3 bases, with 17 bases spanning the gap. Looked up from germline, CDR1 is SGHRS and CDR2 is YFSETQ. This CDR3 is 16 amino acids long. Sequenced input: blood. This chain connects TRBV5-1 to TRBJ2-1; possibly TRBD1 for D (6 bases). This sequence originates from a woman between 35 and 50 years old in good health. CDR3 nucleotide sequence: TGCGCCAGCAGCCCCTCTAAAGGGGGTTTCTACAATGAGCAGTTCTTC. Translated: CASSPSKGGFYNEQFF.